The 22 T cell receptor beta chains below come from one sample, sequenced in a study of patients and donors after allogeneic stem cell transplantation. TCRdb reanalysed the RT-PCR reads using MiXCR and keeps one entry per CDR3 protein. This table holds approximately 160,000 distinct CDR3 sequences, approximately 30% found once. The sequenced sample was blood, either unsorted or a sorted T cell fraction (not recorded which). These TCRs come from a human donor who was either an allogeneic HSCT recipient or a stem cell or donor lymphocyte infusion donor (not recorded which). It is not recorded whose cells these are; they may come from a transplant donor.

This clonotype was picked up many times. In nucleotides, the CDR3 is TGTGCCAGCAGCCGACGGACAGGGGGCCCTCAGCCCCAGCATTTT. Translating it yields CASSRRTGGPQPQHF. J is TRBJ1-5 and V is TRBV12-3 or TRBV12-4; 11 bases line up with TRBD1. The J segment lost 6 bases and the V segment lost 6 bases, leaving 7 bases of the junction unmatched. This CDR3 has 15 amino acids.

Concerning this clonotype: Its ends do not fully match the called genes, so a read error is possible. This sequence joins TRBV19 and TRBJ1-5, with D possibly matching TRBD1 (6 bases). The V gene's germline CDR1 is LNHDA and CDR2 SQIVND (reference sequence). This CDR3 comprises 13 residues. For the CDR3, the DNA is TGTGCCAGTAGTATAGGGAGACAGGCCCGGAAGAATTTT. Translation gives CASSIGRQARKNF.

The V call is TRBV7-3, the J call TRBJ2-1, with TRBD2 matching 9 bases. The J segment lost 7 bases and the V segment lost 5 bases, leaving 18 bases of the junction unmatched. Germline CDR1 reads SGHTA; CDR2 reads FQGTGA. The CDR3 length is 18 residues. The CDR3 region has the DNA TGTGCCAGCAGCCCTATCGGTGGTGGCGGGAGGGCCCGGAATGAGCAGTTCTTC. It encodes CASSPIGGGGRARNEQFF.

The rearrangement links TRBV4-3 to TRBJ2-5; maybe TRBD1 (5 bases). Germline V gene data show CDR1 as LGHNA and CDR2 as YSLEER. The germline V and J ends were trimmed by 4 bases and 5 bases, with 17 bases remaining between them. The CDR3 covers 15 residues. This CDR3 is CASSRVSQGSETQYF. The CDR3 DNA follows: TGCGCCAGCAGCCGGGTTTCCCAGGGATCGGAGACCCAGTACTTC.

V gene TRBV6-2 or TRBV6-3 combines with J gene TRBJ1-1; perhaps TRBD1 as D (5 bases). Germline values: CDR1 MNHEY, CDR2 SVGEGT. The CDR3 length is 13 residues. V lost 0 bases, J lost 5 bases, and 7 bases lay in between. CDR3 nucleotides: TGTGCCAGCAGTTACTCCCCAGGGACTGAAGCTTTCTTT. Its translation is CASSYSPGTEAFF.

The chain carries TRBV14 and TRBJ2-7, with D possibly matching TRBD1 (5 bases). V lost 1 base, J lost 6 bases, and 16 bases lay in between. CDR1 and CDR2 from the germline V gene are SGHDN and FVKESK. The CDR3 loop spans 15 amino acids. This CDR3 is CASSQGFQGTSEQYF. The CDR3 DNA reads TGTGCCAGCAGCCAAGGCTTTCAGGGAACAAGCGAGCAGTACTTC.

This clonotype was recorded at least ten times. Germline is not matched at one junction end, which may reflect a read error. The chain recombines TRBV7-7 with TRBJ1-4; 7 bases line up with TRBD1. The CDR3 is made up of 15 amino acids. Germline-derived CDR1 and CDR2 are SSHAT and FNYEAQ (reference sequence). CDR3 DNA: TGTGCTAGCAGCTCCGGGACAGCCTTTAATGAAAAACTGTTTTTT. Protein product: CASSSGTAFNEKLFF.

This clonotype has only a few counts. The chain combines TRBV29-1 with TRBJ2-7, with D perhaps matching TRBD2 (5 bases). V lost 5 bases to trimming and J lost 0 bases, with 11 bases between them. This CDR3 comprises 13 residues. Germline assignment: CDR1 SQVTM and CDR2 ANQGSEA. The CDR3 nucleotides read TGCAGCGTTCCAGCGGCCAGCTCCTACGAGCAGTACTTC. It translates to CSVPAASSYEQYF.

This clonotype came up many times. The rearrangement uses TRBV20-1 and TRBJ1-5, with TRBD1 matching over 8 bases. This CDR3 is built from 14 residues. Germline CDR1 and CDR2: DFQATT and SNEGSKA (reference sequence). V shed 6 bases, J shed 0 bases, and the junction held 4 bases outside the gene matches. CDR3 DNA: TGCAGTGCCTGGACAGGGTATAGCAATCAGCCCCAGCATTTT. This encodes CSAWTGYSNQPQHF.

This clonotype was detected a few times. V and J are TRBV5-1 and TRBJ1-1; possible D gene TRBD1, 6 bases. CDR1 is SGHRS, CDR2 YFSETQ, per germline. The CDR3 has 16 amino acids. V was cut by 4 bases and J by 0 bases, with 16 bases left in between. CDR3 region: CASSRYPPGVNTEAFF. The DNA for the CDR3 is TGCGCCAGCAGCCGATACCCCCCAGGGGTGAACACTGAAGCTTTCTTT.

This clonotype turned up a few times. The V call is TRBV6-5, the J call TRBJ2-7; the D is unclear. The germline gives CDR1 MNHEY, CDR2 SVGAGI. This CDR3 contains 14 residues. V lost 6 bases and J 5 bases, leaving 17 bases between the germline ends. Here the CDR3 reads CASSAGPLLHEQYF. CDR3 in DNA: TGTGCCAGCAGCGCAGGTCCTCTCCTTCACGAGCAGTACTTC.

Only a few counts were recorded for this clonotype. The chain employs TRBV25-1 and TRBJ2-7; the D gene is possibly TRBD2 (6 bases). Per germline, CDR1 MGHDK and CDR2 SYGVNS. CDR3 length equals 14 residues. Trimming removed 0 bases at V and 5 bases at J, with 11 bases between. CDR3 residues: CASSEYFPGDEQYF. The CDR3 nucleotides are TGTGCCAGCAGTGAATACTTTCCGGGGGACGAGCAGTACTTC.

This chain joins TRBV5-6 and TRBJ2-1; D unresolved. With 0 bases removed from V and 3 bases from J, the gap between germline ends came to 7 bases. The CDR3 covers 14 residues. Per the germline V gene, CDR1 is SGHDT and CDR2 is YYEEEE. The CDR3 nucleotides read TGTGCCAGCAGCTTGGTAGTTCTCTACAATGAGCAGTTCTTC. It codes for CASSLVVLYNEQFF.

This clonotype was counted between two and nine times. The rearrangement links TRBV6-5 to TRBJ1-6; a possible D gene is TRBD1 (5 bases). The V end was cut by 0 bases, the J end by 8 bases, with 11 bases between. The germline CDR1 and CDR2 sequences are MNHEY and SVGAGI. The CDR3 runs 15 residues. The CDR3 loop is CASSYSIRDDSPLHF. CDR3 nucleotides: TGTGCCAGCAGTTACTCGATCAGGGATGATTCACCCCTCCACTTT.

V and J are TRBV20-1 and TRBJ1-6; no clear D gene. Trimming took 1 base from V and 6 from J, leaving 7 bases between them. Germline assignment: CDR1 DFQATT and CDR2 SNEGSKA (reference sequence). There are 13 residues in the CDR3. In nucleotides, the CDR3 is TGCAGTGCTAGAGGACCGGTTAATTCACCCCTCCACTTT. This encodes CSARGPVNSPLHF.

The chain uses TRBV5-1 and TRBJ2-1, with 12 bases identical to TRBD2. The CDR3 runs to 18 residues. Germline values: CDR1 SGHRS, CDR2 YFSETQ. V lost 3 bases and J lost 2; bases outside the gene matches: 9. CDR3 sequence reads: CASSSGASGRGTYNEQFF. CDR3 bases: TGCGCCAGCAGCTCCGGTGCTAGCGGGAGGGGAACCTACAATGAGCAGTTCTTC.

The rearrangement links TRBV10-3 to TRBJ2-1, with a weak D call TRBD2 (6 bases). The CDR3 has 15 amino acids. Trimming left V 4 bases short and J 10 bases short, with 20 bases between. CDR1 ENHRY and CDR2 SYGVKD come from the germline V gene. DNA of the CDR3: TGTGCCATCAGTGGGAGGTCCTTGCGGGCGGGGGAGCAGTTCTTC. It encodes CAISGRSLRAGEQFF.

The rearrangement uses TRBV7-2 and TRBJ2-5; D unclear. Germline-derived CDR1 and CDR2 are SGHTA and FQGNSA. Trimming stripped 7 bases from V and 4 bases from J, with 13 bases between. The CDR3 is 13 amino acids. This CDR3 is CASTWGWGETQYF. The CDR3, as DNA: TGTGCCAGCACGTGGGGATGGGGAGAGACCCAGTACTTC.

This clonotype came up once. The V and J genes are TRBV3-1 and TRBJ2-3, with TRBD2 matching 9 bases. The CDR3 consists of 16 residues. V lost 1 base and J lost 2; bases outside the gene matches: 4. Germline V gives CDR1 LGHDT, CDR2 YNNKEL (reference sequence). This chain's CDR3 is CASSQVLAGITDTQYF. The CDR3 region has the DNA TGTGCCAGCAGCCAAGTTCTAGCGGGGATCACAGATACGCAGTATTTT.

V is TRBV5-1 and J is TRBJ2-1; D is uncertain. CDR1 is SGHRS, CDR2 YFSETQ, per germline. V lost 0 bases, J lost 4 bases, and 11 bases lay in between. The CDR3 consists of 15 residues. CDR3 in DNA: TGCGCCAGCAGCTTGGTCGGGCAGCATTACAATGAGCAGTTCTTC. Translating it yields CASSLVGQHYNEQFF.

This chain's CDR3 is CASSIYEQYF. The CDR3, as DNA: TGTGCCAGCAGCATCTACGAGCAGTACTTC. This chain connects TRBV2 to TRBJ2-7; D uncertain. The CDR3 covers 10 residues. The germline V and J ends were trimmed by 6 bases and 3 bases, with 3 bases remaining between them. Germline V gene lookup returns CDR1 SNHLY and CDR2 FYNNEI.

DNA of the CDR3: TGCAGTGCTAGAGATGCCCGGACTAGCTGGTACGAGCAGTACTTC. This translates into CSARDARTSWYEQYF. The chain has TRBV20-1 and TRBJ2-7, with 8 bases fitting TRBD2. With 0 bases clipped from V and 4 bases from J, the junction kept 8 bases outside the gene matches. There are 15 residues in the CDR3. Germline V gene data show CDR1 as DFQATT and CDR2 as SNEGSKA (reference sequence).